These 5 T cell receptor beta chains originate from one sample sequenced in a study of cytomegalovirus exposure and HLA in healthy donors (dated by TCRdb to the late 2010s). Preparation of the library involved the immunoSEQ multiplex PCR assay. For the multiplex PCR, a mixture combining 60 forward primers for TCR Vbeta segments and 13 reverse primers for TCR Jbeta segments was used. TCRdb obtained this table from immuneACCESS and retained in-frame rearrangements with V and J assigned. These tables miss some clones; where compared with another copy, unresolved V genes account for less than half of the shortfall, and the remainder is unexplained. The sample table holds roughly 160,000 clones, of which about 80% were seen once. The top ten constitute about 1.3% of the sample. Specimen: PBMCs. The receptors here all came from a woman aged 50 to 60 in good health and CMV-seronegative.

This chain connects TRBV5-4 to TRBJ2-3; maybe TRBD2 (5 bases). Germline V gene lookup returns CDR1 SGHNT and CDR2 YYREEE (reference sequence). The V gene lost 0 bases and the J gene lost 0 bases, with 8 bases spanning the gap. The CDR3 has 15 residues. This chain's CDR3 is CASSLAGSSTDTQYF. DNA for the CDR3: TGTGCCAGCAGCTTGGCGGGGAGTAGCACAGATACGCAGTATTTT.

The chain links TRBV2 to TRBJ1-3; D is perhaps TRBD1 (6 bases). V shed 0 bases and J shed 7 bases, with 13 bases lying between them. CDR3 length equals 15 residues. Germline CDR1 and CDR2: SNHLY and FYNNEI. CDR3 in DNA: TGTGCCAGCAGTGAAGCACCCACAGGGTGGAACACCATATATTTT. The encoded protein is CASSEAPTGWNTIYF.

The chain recombines TRBV30 with TRBJ1-5; D perhaps matches TRBD1 (5 bases). The V end lost 0 bases, the J end lost 2 bases, and 5 bases lay between the germline ends. In germline, CDR1 is GTSNPN, CDR2 SVGIG (reference sequence). The CDR3 covers 13 residues. This CDR3 reads CAWSVQGNQPQHF. CDR3 DNA: TGTGCCTGGAGTGTACAGGGCAATCAGCCCCAGCATTTT.

The V gene is TRBV28, the J gene TRBJ2-7, with 7 bases identical to TRBD2. Germline loops: CDR1 MDHEN, CDR2 SYDVKM. With 3 bases clipped from V and 2 bases from J, the junction kept 4 bases outside the gene matches. This CDR3 has 14 residues. In DNA, the CDR3 is TGTGCCAGCAGTTTTGCGGGGGAGGCCTACGAGCAGTACTTC. Protein product: CASSFAGEAYEQYF. The full variable domain, its missing parts supplied by reference TRBV28 and TRBJ2-7, is DVKVTQSSRYLVKRTGEKVFLECVQDMDHENMFWYRQDPGLGLRLIYFSYDVKMKEKGDIPEGYSVSREKKERFSLILESASTNQTSMYLCASSFAGEAYEQYFGPGTRLTVT.

The rearrangement uses TRBV9 and TRBJ2-5; 10 bases are a match to TRBD2. The CDR3 is made up of 17 amino acids. Germline V CDR1 and CDR2: SGDLS, YYNGEE. Trimming removed 2 bases from V and 7 bases from J; junction bases left unmatched: 14. CDR3 amino acids: CASSVDLAGDSRATQYF. Here the CDR3 DNA reads TGTGCCAGCAGCGTCGATCTAGCGGGGGACTCCAGGGCGACCCAGTACTTC. The entire variable domain, with the rest obtained from reference TRBV9 and TRBJ2-5, is as follows: DSGVTQTPKHLITATGQRVTLRCSPRSGDLSVYWYQQSLDQGLQFLIQYYNGEERAKGNILERFSAQQFPDLHSELNLSSLELGDSALYFCASSVDLAGDSRATQYFGPGTRLLVL.